This T cell receptor (beta chain) was identified in a study of shared clonotypes between healthy human individuals. General study points: Clonotypes not shared had lower generation probabilities than those common to all four donors.

The ends lost 4 bases at V and 2 bases at J; junction bases unmatched: 1. The CDR3 length is 15 residues. The germline CDR1 and CDR2 sequences are SGHAT and FQDESV (reference sequence). Note on this clone: Its antigen is not known.

Using immunoSEQ multiplex PCR, the repertoire was profiled, and TCRdb retains in-frame clones only, with some absent. The sample has about 2.3 million clones, 80% to 95% seen once; the top ten hold approximately 0.4%. The V and J genes are TRBV11-1 and TRBJ2-1; the match to TRBD2 covers 11 bases. This receptor was taken from a young man in good health. Some clones in this sample may be carry-over from other donors' samples. Sequenced sample: naive CD4+ T cells from PBMCs. Described subset: CD45RA+ positively selected. The CDR3 nucleotides are TGTGCCAGCAGCTCGGGACTAGCGGCCTACAATGAGCAGTTCTTC. Protein: CASSSGLAAYNEQFF. Supplemented by reference TRBV11-1 and TRBJ2-1, the full variable domain reads EAEVAQSPRYKITEKSQAVAFWCDPISGHATLYWYRQILGQGPELLVQFQDESVVDDSQLPKDRFSAERLKGVDSTLKIQPAELGDSAMYLCASSSGLAAYNEQFFGPGTRLTVL.